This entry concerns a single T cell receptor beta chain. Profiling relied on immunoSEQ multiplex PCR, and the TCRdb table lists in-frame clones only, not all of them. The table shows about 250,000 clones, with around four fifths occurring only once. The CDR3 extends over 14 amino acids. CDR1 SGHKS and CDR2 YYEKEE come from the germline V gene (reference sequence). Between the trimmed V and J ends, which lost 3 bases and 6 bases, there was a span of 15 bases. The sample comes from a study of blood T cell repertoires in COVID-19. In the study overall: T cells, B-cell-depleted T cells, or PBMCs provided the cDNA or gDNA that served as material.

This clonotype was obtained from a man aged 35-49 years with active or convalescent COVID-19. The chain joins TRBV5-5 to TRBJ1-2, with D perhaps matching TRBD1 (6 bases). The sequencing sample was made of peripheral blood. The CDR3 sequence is CASSWDNLGDGYTF. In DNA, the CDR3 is TGTGCCAGCAGCTGGGACAACCTAGGCGATGGCTACACCTTC.